This T cell receptor beta chain originates from a study of T cells in Graves' hyperthyroidism and ophthalmopathy. This clonotype occurred many times. Researchers amplified the TCR beta CDR3 regions from RNA transcripts. With the HTBI primer set, the TCR CDR3 went through a first round of RT-PCR. TCRdb independently ran MiXCR on the multiplex PCR reads; one entry per CDR3 protein. The top ten hold approximately 15% of the sample, which has fewer than 600,000 distinct CDR3 sequences, 14% seen once. Looked up from germline, CDR1 is MNHNS and CDR2 is SASEGT. The CDR3 totals 14 residues. Trimming removed 5 bases at V and 7 bases at J, with 12 bases between.

This chain uses TRBV6-1 with TRBJ1-6, with D hard to call. The receptor's source is a woman in her thirties or forties with Graves' hyperthyroidism. The sample taken for sequencing was blood. The CDR3 region is CASSFETRNSPLHF. As DNA, the CDR3 is TGTGCCAGCAGTTTCGAGACGCGGAATTCACCCCTCCACTTT.